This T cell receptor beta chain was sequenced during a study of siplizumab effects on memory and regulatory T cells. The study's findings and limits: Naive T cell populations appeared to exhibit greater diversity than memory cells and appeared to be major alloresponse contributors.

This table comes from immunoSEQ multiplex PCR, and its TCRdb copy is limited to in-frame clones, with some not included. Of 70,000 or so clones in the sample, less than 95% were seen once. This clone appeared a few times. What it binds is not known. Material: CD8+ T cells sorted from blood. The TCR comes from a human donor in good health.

CDR3: CASSFGTGPSYEQYF. For the CDR3, the DNA is TGTGCCAGCAGCTTCGGGACAGGGCCATCCTACGAGCAGTACTTC. The rearrangement links TRBV11-2 to TRBJ2-7; TRBD1 agrees at 9 bases. The germline V gene has CDR1 SGHAT and CDR2 FQNNGV. This CDR3 spans 15 amino acids. Unmatched junction bases numbered 4, after V lost 3 bases and J lost 1 base.